This T cell receptor beta chain was obtained from a study of cytomegalovirus exposure and HLA in healthy donors. The study, taken as a whole, reports: Across donors, sequencing depth was assumed by presence/absence analyses to be roughly uniform. In a later analysis, a genetic analysis reported fewer productive-TCR N-insertions in an Asian-associated ancestry cluster than the cohort average.

This clone was observed a few times. Its antigen remains unidentified. With 60 Vbeta and 13 Jbeta primers, the PCR was carried out. As processed by the authors: The authors later counted roughly 79 million unique TCR beta chains, 9 million to 14 million of them shared. The data were produced by immunoSEQ multiplex PCR, yet TCRdb's version contains in-frame clones alone and is incomplete. Clonal size and the V and J genes are those of that table, whereas D and trimming came from the DNA. The repertoire holds about 130,000 clones, 74% seen once, with 4.2% in the top ten. Sequencing used PBMCs. This TCR was recovered from a woman aged 45-65 years in good health and CMV-seropositive.

As DNA, the CDR3 is TGTGCCAGTAGTATAGCTGATACAGGAACCTACGAGCAGTACTTC. Amino acids: CASSIADTGTYEQYF. This chain uses TRBV19 with TRBJ2-7, with D possibly being TRBD1 (5 bases). This CDR3 is 15 amino acids long. V gave up 1 base and J gave up 2 bases, with 12 bases separating them. CDR1 is LNHDA, CDR2 SQIVND, per germline (reference sequence).